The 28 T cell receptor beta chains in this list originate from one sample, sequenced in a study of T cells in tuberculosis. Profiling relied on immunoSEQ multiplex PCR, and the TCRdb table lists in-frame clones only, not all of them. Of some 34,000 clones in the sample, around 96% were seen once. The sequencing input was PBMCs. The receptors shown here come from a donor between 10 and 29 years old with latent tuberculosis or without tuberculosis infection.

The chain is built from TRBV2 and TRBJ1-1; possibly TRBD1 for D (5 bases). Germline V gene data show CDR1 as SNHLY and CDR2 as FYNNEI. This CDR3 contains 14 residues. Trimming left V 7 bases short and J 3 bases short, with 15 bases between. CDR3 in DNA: TGTGCCAGCAACCTACCCGGGGGAGACACTGAAGCTTTCTTT. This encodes CASNLPGGDTEAFF.

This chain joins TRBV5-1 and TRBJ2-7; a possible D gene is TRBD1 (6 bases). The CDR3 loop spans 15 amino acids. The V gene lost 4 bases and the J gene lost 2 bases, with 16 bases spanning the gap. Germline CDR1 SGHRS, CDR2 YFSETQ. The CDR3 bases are TGCGCCAGCAGCATACAGGGTTCCGGGACCTACGAGCAGTACTTC. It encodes CASSIQGSGTYEQYF.

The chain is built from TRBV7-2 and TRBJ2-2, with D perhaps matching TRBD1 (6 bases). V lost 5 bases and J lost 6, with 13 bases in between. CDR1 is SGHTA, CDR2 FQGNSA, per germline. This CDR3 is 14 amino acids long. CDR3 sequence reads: CASSEQQGPGELFF. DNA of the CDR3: TGTGCCAGCAGCGAACAACAGGGCCCCGGGGAGCTGTTTTTT.

This CDR3 is CASSASLLTYNEQFF. CDR3 nucleotides: TGCGCCAGCAGCGCCTCCCTGCTGACATACAATGAGCAGTTCTTC. The chain couples TRBV5-1 to TRBJ2-1; D is unresolved. Germline V lookup: CDR1 SGHRS, CDR2 YFSETQ. Trimming removed 4 bases from V and 4 bases from J, with 15 bases in between. The CDR3 sequence is 15 residues long.

CDR3 sequence reads: CASSPQALQETQYF. In DNA form, the CDR3 reads TGTGCCAGCAGCCCACAGGCGCTCCAAGAGACCCAGTACTTC. This chain joins TRBV2 and TRBJ2-5; perhaps TRBD1 as D (5 bases). The CDR3 contains 14 residues. Germline V gene lookup returns CDR1 SNHLY and CDR2 FYNNEI. V was cut by 6 bases and J by 1 base, with 12 bases left in between.

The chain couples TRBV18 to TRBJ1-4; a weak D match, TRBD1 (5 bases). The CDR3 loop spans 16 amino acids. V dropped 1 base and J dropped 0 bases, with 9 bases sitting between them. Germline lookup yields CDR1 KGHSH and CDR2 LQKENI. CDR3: CASSPQDIATNEKLFF. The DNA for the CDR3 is TGTGCCAGCTCACCACAGGACATTGCAACTAATGAAAAACTGTTTTTT. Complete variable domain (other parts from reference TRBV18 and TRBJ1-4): NAGVMQNPRHLVRRRGQEARLRCSPMKGHSHVYWYRQLPEEGLKFMVYLQKENIIDESGMPKERFSAEFPKEGPSILRIQQVVRGDSAAYFCASSPQDIATNEKLFFGSGTQLSVL.

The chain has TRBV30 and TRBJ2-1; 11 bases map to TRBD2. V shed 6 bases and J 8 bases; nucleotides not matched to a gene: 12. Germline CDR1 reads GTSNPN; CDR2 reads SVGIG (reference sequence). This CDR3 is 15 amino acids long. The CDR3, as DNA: TGTGCCTGTCCCCGGGCTAGCGGGGGGATGGATGAGCAGTTCTTC. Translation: CACPRASGGMDEQFF.

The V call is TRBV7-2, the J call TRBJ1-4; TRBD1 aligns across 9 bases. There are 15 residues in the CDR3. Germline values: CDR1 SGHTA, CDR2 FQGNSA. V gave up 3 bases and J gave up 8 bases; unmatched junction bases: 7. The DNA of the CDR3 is TGTGCCAGCAGCTTCGGGGGACAGGGCTCCGAAAAACTGTTTTTT. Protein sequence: CASSFGGQGSEKLFF.

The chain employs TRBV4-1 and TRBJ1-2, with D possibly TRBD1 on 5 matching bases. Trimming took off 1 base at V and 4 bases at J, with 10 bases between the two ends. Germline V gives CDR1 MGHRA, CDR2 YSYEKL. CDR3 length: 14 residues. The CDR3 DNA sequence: TGCGCCAGCAGCCAAGTCGACAGATCCTATGGCTACACCTTC. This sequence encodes CASSQVDRSYGYTF.

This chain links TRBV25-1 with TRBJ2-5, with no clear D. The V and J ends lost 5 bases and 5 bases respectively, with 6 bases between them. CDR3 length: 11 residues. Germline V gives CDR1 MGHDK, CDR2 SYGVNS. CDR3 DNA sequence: TGTGCCAGCAGTCCCGGGGAGACCCAGTACTTC. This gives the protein CASSPGETQYF.

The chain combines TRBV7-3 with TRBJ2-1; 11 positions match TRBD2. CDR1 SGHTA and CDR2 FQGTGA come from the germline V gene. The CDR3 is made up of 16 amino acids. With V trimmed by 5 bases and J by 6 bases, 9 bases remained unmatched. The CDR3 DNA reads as TGTGCCAGCAGCCCTCATAGCGGGGGGGCCTTCAATGAGCAGTTCTTC. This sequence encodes CASSPHSGGAFNEQFF. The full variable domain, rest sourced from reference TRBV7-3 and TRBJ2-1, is GAGVSQTPSNKVTEKGKYVELRCDPISGHTALYWYRQSLGQGPEFLIYFQGTGAADDSGLPNDRFFAVRPEGSVSTLKIQRTERGDSAVYLCASSPHSGGAFNEQFFGPGTRLTVL.

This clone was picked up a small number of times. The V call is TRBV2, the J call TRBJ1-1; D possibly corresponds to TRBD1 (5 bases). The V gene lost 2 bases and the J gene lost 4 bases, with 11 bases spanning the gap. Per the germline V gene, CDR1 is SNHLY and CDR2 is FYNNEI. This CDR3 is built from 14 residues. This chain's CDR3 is CASSENRKGTEAFF. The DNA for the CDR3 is TGTGCCAGCAGTGAAAACAGGAAAGGCACTGAAGCTTTCTTT.

This CDR3 is CASSTSGQGDGYTF. The CDR3 DNA is TGCGCCAGCAGCACGTCGGGACAGGGGGATGGCTACACCTTC. The rearrangement joins TRBV5-1 to TRBJ1-2, with 11 bases aligning to TRBD1. CDR3 length: 14 residues. With V trimmed by 4 bases and J by 6 bases, 5 bases remained unmatched. Per the germline V gene, CDR1 is SGHRS and CDR2 is YFSETQ.

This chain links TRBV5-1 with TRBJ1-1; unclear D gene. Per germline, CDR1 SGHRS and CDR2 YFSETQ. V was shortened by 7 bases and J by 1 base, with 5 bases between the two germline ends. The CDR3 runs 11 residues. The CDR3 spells CASRSNTEAFF. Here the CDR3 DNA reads TGCGCCAGCCGGTCGAACACTGAAGCTTTCTTT.

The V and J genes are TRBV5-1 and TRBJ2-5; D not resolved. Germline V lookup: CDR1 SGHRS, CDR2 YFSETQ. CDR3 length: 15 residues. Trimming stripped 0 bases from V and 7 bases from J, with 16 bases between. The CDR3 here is CASSLVLQSERTQYF. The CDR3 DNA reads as TGCGCCAGCAGCTTGGTATTACAGTCTGAAAGGACCCAGTACTTC.

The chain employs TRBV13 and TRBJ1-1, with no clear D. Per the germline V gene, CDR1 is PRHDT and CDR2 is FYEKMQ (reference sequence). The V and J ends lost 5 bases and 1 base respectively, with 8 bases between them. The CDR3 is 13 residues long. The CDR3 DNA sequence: TGTGCCAGCAGCCCAAACAGGAACACTGAAGCTTTCTTT. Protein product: CASSPNRNTEAFF.

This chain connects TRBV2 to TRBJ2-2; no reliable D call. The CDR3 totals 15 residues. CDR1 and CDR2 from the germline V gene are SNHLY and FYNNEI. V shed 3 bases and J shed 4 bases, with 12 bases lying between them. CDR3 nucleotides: TGTGCCAGCAGTGAGGAGATAGTGGGCACCGGGGAGCTGTTTTTT. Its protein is CASSEEIVGTGELFF.

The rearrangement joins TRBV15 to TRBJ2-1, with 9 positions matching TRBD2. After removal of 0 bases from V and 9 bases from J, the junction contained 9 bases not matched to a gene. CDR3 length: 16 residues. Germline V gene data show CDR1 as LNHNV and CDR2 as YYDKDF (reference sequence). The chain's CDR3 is CATSRDRGGRAPEQFF. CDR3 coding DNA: TGTGCCACCAGCAGAGACCGGGGCGGGAGGGCCCCTGAGCAGTTCTTC.

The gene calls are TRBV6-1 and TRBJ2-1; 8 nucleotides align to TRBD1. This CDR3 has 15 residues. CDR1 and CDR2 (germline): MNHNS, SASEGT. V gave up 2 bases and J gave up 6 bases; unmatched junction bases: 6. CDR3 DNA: TGTGCCAGCAGTGAACGCAGGGGGCTGGGCAATGAGCAGTTCTTC. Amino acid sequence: CASSERRGLGNEQFF.

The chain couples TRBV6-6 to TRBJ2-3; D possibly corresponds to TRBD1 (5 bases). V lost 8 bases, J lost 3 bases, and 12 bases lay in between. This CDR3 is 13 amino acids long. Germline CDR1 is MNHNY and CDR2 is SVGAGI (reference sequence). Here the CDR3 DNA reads TGTGCCAGCCTGGGCAGGGATACAGATACGCAGTATTTT. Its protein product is CASLGRDTDTQYF.

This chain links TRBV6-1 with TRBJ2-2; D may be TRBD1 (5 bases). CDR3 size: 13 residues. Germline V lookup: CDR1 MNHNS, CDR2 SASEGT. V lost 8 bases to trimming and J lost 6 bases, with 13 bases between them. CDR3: CASLFRVPGELFF. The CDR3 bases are TGTGCCAGCCTTTTCAGGGTTCCCGGGGAGCTGTTTTTT.

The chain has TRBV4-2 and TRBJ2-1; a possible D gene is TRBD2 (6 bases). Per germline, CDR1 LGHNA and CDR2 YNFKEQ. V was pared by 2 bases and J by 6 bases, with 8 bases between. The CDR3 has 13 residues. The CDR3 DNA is TGTGCCAGCAGCCAAATACTAGCCAATGAGCAGTTCTTC. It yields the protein CASSQILANEQFF.

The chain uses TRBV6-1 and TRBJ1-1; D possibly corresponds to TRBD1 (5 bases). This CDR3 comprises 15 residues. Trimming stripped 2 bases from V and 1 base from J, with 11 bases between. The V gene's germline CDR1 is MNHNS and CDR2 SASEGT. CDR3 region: CASSEWGRGNTEAFF. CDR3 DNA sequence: TGTGCCAGCAGTGAATGGGGGAGGGGGAACACTGAAGCTTTCTTT.

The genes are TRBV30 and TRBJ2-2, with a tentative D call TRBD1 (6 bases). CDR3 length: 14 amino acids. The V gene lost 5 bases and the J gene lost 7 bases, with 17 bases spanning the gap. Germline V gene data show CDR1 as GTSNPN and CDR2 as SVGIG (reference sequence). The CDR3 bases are TGTGCCTGGGATCTCCCAGGGGCGGACGGGGAGCTGTTTTTT. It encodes CAWDLPGADGELFF.

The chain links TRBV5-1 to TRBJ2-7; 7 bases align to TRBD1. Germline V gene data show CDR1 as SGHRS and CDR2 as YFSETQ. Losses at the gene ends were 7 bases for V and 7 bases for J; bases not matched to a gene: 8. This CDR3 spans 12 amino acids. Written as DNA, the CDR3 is TGCGCCAGCGGAGTGACAGGGAATGAGCAGTACTTC. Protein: CASGVTGNEQYF.

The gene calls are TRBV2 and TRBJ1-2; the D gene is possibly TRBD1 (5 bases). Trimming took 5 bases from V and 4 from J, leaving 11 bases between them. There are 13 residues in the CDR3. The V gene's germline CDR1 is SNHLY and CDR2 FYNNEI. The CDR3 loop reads CASSPGLSYGYTF. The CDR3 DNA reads TGTGCCAGCAGTCCAGGGCTGTCCTATGGCTACACCTTC.

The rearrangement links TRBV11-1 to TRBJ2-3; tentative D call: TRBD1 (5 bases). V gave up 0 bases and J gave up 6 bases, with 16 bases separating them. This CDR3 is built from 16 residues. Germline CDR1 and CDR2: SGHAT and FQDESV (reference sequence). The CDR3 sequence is CASSLAGASFNDTQYF. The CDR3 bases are TGTGCCAGCAGCTTAGCAGGGGCTTCCTTCAACGATACGCAGTATTTT. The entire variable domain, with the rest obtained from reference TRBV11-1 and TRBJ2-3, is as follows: EAEVAQSPRYKITEKSQAVAFWCDPISGHATLYWYRQILGQGPELLVQFQDESVVDDSQLPKDRFSAERLKGVDSTLKIQPAELGDSAMYLCASSLAGASFNDTQYFGPGTRLTVL.

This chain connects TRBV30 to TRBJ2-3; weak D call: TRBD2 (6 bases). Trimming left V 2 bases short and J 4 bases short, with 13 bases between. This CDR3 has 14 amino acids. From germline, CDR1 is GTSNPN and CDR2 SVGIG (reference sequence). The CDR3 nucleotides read TGTGCCTGGAGTCCAAACGGGGGTTCAGATACGCAGTATTTT. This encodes CAWSPNGGSDTQYF.